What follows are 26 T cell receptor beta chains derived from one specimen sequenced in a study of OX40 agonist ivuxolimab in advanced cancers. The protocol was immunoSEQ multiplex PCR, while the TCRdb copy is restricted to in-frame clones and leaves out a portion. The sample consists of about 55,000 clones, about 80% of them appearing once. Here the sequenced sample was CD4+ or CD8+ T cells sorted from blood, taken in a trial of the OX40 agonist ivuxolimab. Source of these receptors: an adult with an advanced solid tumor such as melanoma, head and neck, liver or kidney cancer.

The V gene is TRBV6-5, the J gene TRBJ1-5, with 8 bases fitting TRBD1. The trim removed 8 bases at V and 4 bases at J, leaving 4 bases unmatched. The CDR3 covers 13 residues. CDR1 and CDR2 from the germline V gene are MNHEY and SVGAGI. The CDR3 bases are TGTGCCAGCGGACAGGGCGGGAATCAGCCCCAGCATTTT. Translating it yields CASGQGGNQPQHF.

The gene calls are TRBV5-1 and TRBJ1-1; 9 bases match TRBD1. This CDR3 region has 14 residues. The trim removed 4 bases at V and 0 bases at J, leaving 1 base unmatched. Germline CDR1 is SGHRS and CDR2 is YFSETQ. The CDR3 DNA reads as TGCGCCAGCAGCGGACAGGGGCTGAACACTGAAGCTTTCTTT. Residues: CASSGQGLNTEAFF.

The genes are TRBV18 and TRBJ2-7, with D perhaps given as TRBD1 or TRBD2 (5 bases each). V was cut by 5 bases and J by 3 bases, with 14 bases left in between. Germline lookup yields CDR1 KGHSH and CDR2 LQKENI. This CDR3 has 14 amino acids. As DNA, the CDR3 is TGTGCCAGCTCAGCCTCTATGAGGGGCTACGAGCAGTACTTC. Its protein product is CASSASMRGYEQYF.

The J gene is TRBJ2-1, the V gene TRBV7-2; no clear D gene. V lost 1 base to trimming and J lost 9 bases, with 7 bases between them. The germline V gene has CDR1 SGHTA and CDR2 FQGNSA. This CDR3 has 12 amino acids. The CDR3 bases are TGTGCCAGCAGCTTAGTTTGGGGTGAGCAGTTCTTC. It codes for CASSLVWGEQFF. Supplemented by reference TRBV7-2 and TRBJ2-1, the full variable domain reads GAGVSQSPSNKVTEKGKDVELRCDPISGHTALYWYRQSLGQGLEFLIYFQGNSAPDKSGLPSDRFSAERTGGSVSTLTIQRTQQEDSAVYLCASSLVWGEQFFGPGTRLTVL.

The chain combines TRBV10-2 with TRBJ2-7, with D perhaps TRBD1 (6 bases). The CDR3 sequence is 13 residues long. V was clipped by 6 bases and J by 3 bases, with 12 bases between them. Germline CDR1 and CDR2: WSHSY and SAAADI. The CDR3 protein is CASRRGGSYEQYF. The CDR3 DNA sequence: TGCGCCAGCAGGCGAGGGGGAAGCTACGAGCAGTACTTC.

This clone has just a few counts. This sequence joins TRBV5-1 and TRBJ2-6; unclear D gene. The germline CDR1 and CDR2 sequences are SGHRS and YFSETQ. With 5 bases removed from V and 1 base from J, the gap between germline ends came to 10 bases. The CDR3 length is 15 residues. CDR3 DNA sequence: TGCGCCAGCAGTTTAAGCTCTTCTGGGGCCAACGTCCTGACTTTC. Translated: CASSLSSSGANVLTF.

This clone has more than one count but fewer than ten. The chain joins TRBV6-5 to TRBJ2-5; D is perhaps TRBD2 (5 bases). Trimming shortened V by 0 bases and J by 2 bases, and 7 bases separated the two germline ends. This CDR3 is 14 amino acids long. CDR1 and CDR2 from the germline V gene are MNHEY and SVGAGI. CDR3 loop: CASSYSRGQETQYF. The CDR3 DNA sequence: TGTGCCAGCAGTTACTCCCGCGGGCAAGAGACCCAGTACTTC.

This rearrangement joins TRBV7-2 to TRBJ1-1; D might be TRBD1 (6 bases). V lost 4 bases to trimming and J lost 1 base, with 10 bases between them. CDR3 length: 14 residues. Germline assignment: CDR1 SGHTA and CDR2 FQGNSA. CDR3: CASSSRGSNTEAFF. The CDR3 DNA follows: TGTGCCAGCAGCTCTAGGGGGTCGAACACTGAAGCTTTCTTT.

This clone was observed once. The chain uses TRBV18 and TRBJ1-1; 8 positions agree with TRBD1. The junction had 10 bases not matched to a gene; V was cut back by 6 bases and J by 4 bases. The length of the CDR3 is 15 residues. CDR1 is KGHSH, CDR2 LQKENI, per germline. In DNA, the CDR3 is TGTGCCAGCTCGCCCGGGACAGGAAGCGGCACTGAAGCTTTCTTT. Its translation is CASSPGTGSGTEAFF.

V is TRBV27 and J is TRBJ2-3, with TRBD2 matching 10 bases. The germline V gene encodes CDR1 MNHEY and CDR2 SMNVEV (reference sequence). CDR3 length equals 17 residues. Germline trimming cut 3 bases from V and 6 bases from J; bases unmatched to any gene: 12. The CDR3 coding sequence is TGTGCCAGCAGTTTTCGCCCTTCGGGACTAGCGAGGGATACGCAGTATTTT. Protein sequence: CASSFRPSGLARDTQYF.

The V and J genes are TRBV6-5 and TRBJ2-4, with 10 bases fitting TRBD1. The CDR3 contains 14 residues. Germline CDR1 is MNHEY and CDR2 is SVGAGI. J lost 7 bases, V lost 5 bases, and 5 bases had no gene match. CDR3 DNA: TGTGCCAGCAGTGACAGGGGGCGAGGGAACATTCAGTACTTC. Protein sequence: CASSDRGRGNIQYF.

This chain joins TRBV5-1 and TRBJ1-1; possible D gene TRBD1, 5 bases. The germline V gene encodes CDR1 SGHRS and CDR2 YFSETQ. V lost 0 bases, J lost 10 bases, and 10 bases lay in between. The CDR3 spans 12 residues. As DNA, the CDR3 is TGCGCCAGCAGCTTGGGAGGGGAATTAGCTTTCTTT. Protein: CASSLGGELAFF.

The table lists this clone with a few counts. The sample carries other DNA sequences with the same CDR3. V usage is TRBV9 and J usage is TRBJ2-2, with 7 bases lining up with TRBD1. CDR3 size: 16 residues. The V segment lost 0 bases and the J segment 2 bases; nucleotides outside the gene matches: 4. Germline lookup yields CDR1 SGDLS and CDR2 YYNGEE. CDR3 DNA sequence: TGTGCCAGCAGCGTAGCGAGGACAGGAAACACCGGGGAGCTGTTTTTT. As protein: CASSVARTGNTGELFF.

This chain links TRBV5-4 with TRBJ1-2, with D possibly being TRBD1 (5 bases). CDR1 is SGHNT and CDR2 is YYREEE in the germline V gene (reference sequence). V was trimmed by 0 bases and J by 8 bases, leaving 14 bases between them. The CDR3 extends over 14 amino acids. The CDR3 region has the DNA TGTGCCAGCAGCTTGGAACTAATCAGGGAGGGCTACACCTTC. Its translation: CASSLELIREGYTF.

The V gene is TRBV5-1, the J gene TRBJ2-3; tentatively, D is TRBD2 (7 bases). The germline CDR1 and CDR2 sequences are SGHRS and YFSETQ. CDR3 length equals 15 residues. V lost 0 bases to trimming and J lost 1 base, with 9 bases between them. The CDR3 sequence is CASSLAGGRTDTQYF. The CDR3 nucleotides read TGCGCCAGCAGCTTGGCCGGGGGGCGCACAGATACGCAGTATTTT.

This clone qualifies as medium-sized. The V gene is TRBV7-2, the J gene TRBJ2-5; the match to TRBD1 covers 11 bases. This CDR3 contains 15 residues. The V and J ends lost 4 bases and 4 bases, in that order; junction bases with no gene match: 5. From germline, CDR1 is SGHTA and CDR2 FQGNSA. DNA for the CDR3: TGTGCCAGCAGCTCTCCGGGACAGGGGGGAGAGACCCAGTACTTC. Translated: CASSSPGQGGETQYF.

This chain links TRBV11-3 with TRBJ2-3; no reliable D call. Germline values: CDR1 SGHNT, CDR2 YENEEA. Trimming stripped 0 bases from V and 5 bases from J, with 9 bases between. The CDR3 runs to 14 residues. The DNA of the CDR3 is TGTGCCAGCAGCTTAGATCCAGCGCGAGATACGCAGTATTTT. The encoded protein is CASSLDPARDTQYF.

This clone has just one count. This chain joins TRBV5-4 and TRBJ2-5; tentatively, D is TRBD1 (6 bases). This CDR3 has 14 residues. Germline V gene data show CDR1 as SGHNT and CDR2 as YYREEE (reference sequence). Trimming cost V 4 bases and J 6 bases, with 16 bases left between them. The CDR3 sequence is CASSLQGEQKTQYF. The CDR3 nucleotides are TGTGCCAGCAGCCTACAGGGCGAGCAAAAGACCCAGTACTTC. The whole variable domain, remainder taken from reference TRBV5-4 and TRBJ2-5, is ETGVTQSPTHLIKTRGQQVTLRCSSQSGHNTVSWYQQALGQGPQFIFQYYREEENGRGNFPPRFSGLQFPNYSSELNVNALELDDSALYLCASSLQGEQKTQYFGPGTRLLVL.

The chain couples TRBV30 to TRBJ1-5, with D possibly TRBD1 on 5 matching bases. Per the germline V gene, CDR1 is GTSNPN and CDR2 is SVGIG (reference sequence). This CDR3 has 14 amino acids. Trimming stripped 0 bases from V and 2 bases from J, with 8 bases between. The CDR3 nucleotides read TGTGCCTGGAGTGTACAGGCAGGCAATCAGCCCCAGCATTTT. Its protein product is CAWSVQAGNQPQHF.

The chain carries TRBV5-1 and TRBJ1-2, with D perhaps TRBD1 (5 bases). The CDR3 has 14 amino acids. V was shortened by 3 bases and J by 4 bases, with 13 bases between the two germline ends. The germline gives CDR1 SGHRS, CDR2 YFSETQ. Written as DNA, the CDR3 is TGCGCCAGCAGCTCCATAGACAGTGCCTATGGCTACACCTTC. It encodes CASSSIDSAYGYTF. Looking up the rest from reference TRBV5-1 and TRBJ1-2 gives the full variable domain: KAGVTQTPRYLIKTRGQQVTLSCSPISGHRSVSWYQQTPGQGLQFLFEYFSETQRNKGNFPGRFSGRQFSNSRSEMNVSTLELGDSALYLCASSSIDSAYGYTFGSGTRLTVV.

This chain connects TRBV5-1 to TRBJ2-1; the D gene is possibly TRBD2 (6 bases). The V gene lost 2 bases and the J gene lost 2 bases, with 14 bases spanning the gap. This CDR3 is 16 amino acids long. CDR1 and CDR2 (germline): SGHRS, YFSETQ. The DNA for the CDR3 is TGCGCCAGCAGCTTATTGGGTTCTAGCGCCTACAATGAGCAGTTCTTC. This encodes CASSLLGSSAYNEQFF.

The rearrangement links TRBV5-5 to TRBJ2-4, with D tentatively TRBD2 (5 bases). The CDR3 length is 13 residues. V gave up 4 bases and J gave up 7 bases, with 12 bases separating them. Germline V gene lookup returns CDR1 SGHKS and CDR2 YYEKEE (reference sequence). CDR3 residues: CASSPGNLNIQYF. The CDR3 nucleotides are TGTGCCAGCAGCCCCGGGAACCTTAACATTCAGTACTTC.

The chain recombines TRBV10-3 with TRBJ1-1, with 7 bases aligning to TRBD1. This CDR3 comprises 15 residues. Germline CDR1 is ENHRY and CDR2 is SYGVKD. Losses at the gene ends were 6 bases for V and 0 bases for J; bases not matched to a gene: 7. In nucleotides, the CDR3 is TGTGCCATCAGCCAGCCGGGACAGATGAACACTGAAGCTTTCTTT. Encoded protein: CAISQPGQMNTEAFF.

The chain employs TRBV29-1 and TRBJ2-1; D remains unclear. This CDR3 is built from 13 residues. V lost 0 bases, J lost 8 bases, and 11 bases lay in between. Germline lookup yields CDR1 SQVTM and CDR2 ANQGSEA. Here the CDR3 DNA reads TGCAGCGTTGAAGATTGGCTAGTCCATGAGCAGTTCTTC. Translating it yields CSVEDWLVHEQFF.

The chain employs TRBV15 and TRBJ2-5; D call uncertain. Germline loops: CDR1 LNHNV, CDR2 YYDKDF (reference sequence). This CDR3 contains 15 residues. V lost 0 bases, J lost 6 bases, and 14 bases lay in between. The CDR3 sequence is CATSRDRAQAKTQYF. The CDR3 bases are TGTGCCACCAGCAGAGATAGGGCGCAGGCGAAGACCCAGTACTTC.

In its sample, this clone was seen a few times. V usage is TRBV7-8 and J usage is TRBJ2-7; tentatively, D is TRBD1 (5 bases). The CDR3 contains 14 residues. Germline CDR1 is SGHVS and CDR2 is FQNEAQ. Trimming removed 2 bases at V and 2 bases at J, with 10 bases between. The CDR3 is CASSLIWGPYEQYF. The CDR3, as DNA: TGTGCCAGCAGCTTAATTTGGGGCCCCTACGAGCAGTACTTC.